The 7 T cell receptor beta chains presented below share a single source sample, sequenced in a study of OX40 agonist ivuxolimab in advanced cancers. Clones were read by immunoSEQ multiplex PCR, and TCRdb kept only the in-frame ones, dropping some. The repertoire holds some 45,000 clones, with 82% as singletons. Source: CD4+ or CD8+ T cells sorted from blood, taken in a trial of the OX40 agonist ivuxolimab. The receptors here all came from an adult with an advanced solid tumor such as melanoma, head and neck, liver or kidney cancer.

The chain carries TRBV21-1 and TRBJ1-1; the table's TRBD1 call for D was not verified on the DNA. TRBV21-1 is given as a pseudogene. This CDR3 contains 18 residues. The CDR3 sequence is CASSPRGATGRQNTEAFF. CDR3 in DNA: TGTGCCAGCAGCCCACGGGGAGCGACAGGGCGCCAAAACACTGAAGCTTTCTTT.

The chain is built from TRBV9 and TRBJ2-7; TRBD2 matches at 10 bases. The CDR3 is 14 residues long. Losses at the gene ends were 3 bases for V and 3 bases for J; bases not matched to a gene: 3. Germline V CDR1 and CDR2: SGDLS, YYNGEE. DNA for the CDR3: TGTGCCAGCAGCGGCTCTAGCGGGGGCTACGAGCAGTACTTC. Its protein product is CASSGSSGGYEQYF.

The chain links TRBV5-6 to TRBJ2-5; TRBD2 might be the D (6 bases). The V end lost 2 bases, the J end lost 5 bases, and 13 bases lay between the germline ends. The CDR3 loop spans 14 amino acids. The germline V gene has CDR1 SGHDT and CDR2 YYEEEE. CDR3 in amino acids: CASSLWGVEETQYF. CDR3 nucleotide sequence: TGTGCCAGCAGCTTATGGGGGGTAGAGGAGACCCAGTACTTC.

The V and J genes are TRBV27 and TRBJ2-1; D uncertain. Trimming cost V 0 bases and J 8 bases, with 14 bases left between them. Germline CDR1 and CDR2: MNHEY and SMNVEV (reference sequence). The CDR3 loop spans 15 amino acids. This chain's CDR3 is CASSLSIQAVHEQFF. The CDR3 region has the DNA TGTGCCAGCAGTTTATCGATCCAGGCCGTGCATGAGCAGTTCTTC.

This clone occurred once. This likely comes from a read error, as the CDR3 has no conserved phenylalanine or tryptophan at its end. The V and J genes are TRBV4-1 and TRBJ1-2, with D possibly being TRBD1 (6 bases). The germline V gene has CDR1 MGHRA and CDR2 YSYEKL. This CDR3 has 15 amino acids. Trimming took off 4 bases at V and 4 bases at J, with 16 bases between the two ends. The CDR3 bases are TGCGCCAGCAGCCCCCTAAGGGGGTCCGGCTATGGCTACACCCTC. Protein sequence: CASSPLRGSGYGYTL.

V gene TRBV5-1 combines with J gene TRBJ2-2; 12 bases map to TRBD2. Germline-derived CDR1 and CDR2 are SGHRS and YFSETQ. This CDR3 contains 16 residues. V was clipped by 4 bases and J by 7 bases; unmatched bases: 8. In nucleotides, the CDR3 is TGCGCCAGCAGCAAGCGGACTAGCGGGACGGGCGGGGAGCTGTTTTTT. This sequence encodes CASSKRTSGTGGELFF.

This sequence joins TRBV19 and TRBJ1-2, with TRBD1 as a possible D gene (6 bases). This CDR3 has 14 amino acids. The V end lost 5 bases, the J end lost 4 bases, and 14 bases lay between the germline ends. Germline V gene sequence: CDR1 LNHDA, CDR2 SQIVND (reference sequence). The CDR3 loop reads CASSESDRSYGYTF. CDR3 DNA: TGTGCCAGTAGTGAATCGGACAGATCCTATGGCTACACCTTC.